The 18 T cell receptor beta chains below were found in one sample sequenced in a study of response to subunit inactivated influenza vaccine. MiXCR, applied by TCRdb to the RT-PCR reads, yields one record per CDR3 protein. The repertoire holds 650,000 to 800,000 distinct CDR3 sequences, with around 14% as singletons. Sequencing was performed on PBMCs from blood, taken 14 days before vaccination. All receptors derive from a man aged 45-60 years who received an inactivated influenza vaccine.

This clonotype was detected a few times. V gene TRBV5-6 combines with J gene TRBJ2-1; possibly TRBD1 or TRBD2 for D (5 bases each). The CDR3 contains 15 residues. Looked up from germline, CDR1 is SGHDT and CDR2 is YYEEEE. With 3 bases removed from V and 2 bases from J, the gap between germline ends came to 12 bases. Here the CDR3 reads CASSSYGTTYNEQFF. CDR3 bases: TGTGCCAGCAGCTCCTACGGGACCACCTACAATGAGCAGTTCTTC. Looking up the rest from reference TRBV5-6 and TRBJ2-1 gives the full variable domain: DAGVTQSPTHLIKTRGQQVTLRCSPKSGHDTVSWYQQALGQGPQFIFQYYEEEERQRGNFPDRFSGHQFPNYSSELNVNALLLGDSALYLCASSSYGTTYNEQFFGPGTRLTVL.

This clonotype was seen more than once but under ten times. The rearrangement joins TRBV24-1 to TRBJ2-2; 7 bases map to TRBD2. The CDR3 runs to 16 residues. Trimming took 4 bases from V and 4 from J; bases not matched to a gene: 8. The germline CDR1 and CDR2 sequences are KGHDR and SFDVKD. The CDR3 sequence is CATSDRGGSVTGELFF. CDR3 nucleotides: TGTGCCACCAGTGACCGGGGCGGGAGTGTCACCGGGGAGCTGTTTTTT.

V usage is TRBV20-1 and J usage is TRBJ2-3, with TRBD2 identical over 12 bases. The CDR3 consists of 15 residues. Germline CDR1 DFQATT, CDR2 SNEGSKA (reference sequence). J gave up 2 bases and V 6 bases, and 6 bases lay outside the gene matches. CDR3 DNA: TGCAGTGCGAGGACTAGCGGGGCCCTCACAGATACGCAGTATTTT. The encoded protein is CSARTSGALTDTQYF.

The chain is built from TRBV27 and TRBJ2-1, with D possibly TRBD2 on 5 matching bases. V was clipped by 5 bases and J by 5 bases, with 13 bases between them. The CDR3 totals 14 residues. Per the germline V gene, CDR1 is MNHEY and CDR2 is SMNVEV (reference sequence). CDR3 amino acids: CASSLLWGDNEQFF. As DNA, the CDR3 is TGTGCCAGCAGTCTCCTATGGGGAGACAATGAGCAGTTCTTC.

The sample holds a few counts of this clonotype. J is TRBJ2-5 and V is TRBV11-2; D possibly corresponds to TRBD2 (6 bases). V lost 5 bases to trimming and J lost 0 bases, with 13 bases between them. CDR3 size: 15 residues. CDR1 is SGHAT and CDR2 is FQNNGV in the germline V gene. The CDR3 nucleotides read TGTGCCAGCAGCCCACTGGGACTTCACCAAGAGACCCAGTACTTC. Translating gives CASSPLGLHQETQYF.

The chain recombines TRBV15 with TRBJ2-1; 8 nucleotides line up with TRBD2. Germline V CDR1 and CDR2: LNHNV, YYDKDF (reference sequence). CDR3 size: 12 residues. J lost 12 bases, V lost 6 bases, and 7 bases had no gene match. In DNA form, the CDR3 reads TGTGCCACCAGATTATCGGGGGGGGGGCAGTTCTTC. It specifies CATRLSGGGQFF.

This clonotype came up a few times. The J gene is TRBJ1-4, the V gene TRBV6-5; 8 nucleotides agree with TRBD1. Losses at the gene ends were 0 bases for V and 7 bases for J; bases not matched to a gene: 7. CDR3 length: 16 amino acids. CDR1 is MNHEY and CDR2 is SVGAGI in the germline V gene. CDR3 amino acids: CASSYSRDRRREKLFF. The CDR3 DNA reads TGTGCCAGCAGTTACTCTCGGGACAGGAGGCGTGAAAAACTGTTTTTT.

This clonotype showed up many times. The chain recombines TRBV4-3 with TRBJ2-2; 8 nucleotides match TRBD1. The CDR3 consists of 16 residues. Per the germline V gene, CDR1 is LGHNA and CDR2 is YSLEER. Trimming took 0 bases from V and 7 from J; bases not matched to a gene: 7. The CDR3 DNA is TGCGCCAGCAGCCAAGATGCGCAGGGGGCCGACGGGGAGCTGTTTTTT. It is translated as CASSQDAQGADGELFF.

The V call is TRBV20-1, the J call TRBJ2-3; unclear D gene. V was trimmed by 2 bases and J by 4 bases, leaving 10 bases between them. Germline CDR1 is DFQATT and CDR2 is SNEGSKA (reference sequence). The CDR3 contains 13 residues. The CDR3 bases are TGCAGTGCTAGAATTGCGGCCCCAGATACGCAGTATTTT. This codes for CSARIAAPDTQYF.

This clonotype showed up just a few times. The rearrangement uses TRBV20-1 and TRBJ2-3; D is unresolved. Germline CDR1 and CDR2: DFQATT and SNEGSKA (reference sequence). Trimming removed 0 bases from V and 7 bases from J, with 8 bases in between. The length of the CDR3 is 12 residues. CDR3 DNA sequence: TGCAGTGCTAGAGATGTAGGGTATACGCAGTATTTT. It codes for CSARDVGYTQYF.

This clonotype was seen a few times. V is TRBV11-2 and J is TRBJ2-3; 7 bases fit TRBD2. CDR1 is SGHAT, CDR2 FQNNGV, per germline. V was clipped by 1 base and J by 3 bases; unmatched bases: 10. There are 17 residues in the CDR3. CDR3 sequence reads: CASSLGAGTGGTDTQYF. CDR3 coding DNA: TGTGCCAGCAGCTTAGGAGCGGGAACAGGAGGAACAGATACGCAGTATTTT.

This sequence joins TRBV4-1 and TRBJ2-1, with D perhaps matching TRBD1 (6 bases). V was pared by 3 bases and J by 10 bases, with 13 bases between. Germline V CDR1 and CDR2: MGHRA, YSYEKL. The CDR3 spans 13 residues. CDR3 in amino acids: CASSQLQGTEQFF. CDR3 nucleotide sequence: TGCGCCAGCAGCCAGCTACAGGGAACCGAGCAGTTCTTC.

In this sample, this clonotype turned up once. One end of the junction varies from germline; a read error may be responsible. This chain connects TRBV12-3 or TRBV12-4 to TRBJ2-2; tentatively, D is TRBD1 (5 bases). This CDR3 has 14 residues. Here the CDR3 reads CASRTAPNAGELFF. The CDR3 coding sequence is TGTGCCAGCAGGACAGCACCGAACGCCGGGGAGCTGTTTTTT.

This clonotype was recorded at least ten times. J is TRBJ2-1 and V is TRBV25-1, with 14 bases matching TRBD2. This CDR3 has 15 amino acids. Looked up from germline, CDR1 is MGHDK and CDR2 is SYGVNS. J was trimmed by 6 bases and V by 8 bases; bases with no gene match: 6. The CDR3 loop is CASSKTSGRANEQFF. The CDR3 region has the DNA TGTGCCAGCTCCAAGACTAGCGGGAGGGCCAATGAGCAGTTCTTC. Based on the CDR3 plus reference TRBV25-1 and TRBJ2-1, the full variable domain is EADIYQTPRYLVIGTGKKITLECSQTMGHDKMYWYQQDPGMELHLIHYSYGVNSTEKGDLSSESTVSRIRTEHFPLTLESARPSHTSQYLCASSKTSGRANEQFFGPGTRLTVL.

This clonotype was seen a handful of times. The chain employs TRBV29-1 and TRBJ2-7; D remains ambiguous. V was clipped by 3 bases and J by 7 bases, with 19 bases between them. Germline V gene sequence: CDR1 SQVTM, CDR2 ANQGSEA. The CDR3 runs to 14 residues. The CDR3 loop reads CSVDRQTGPMEQYF. The DNA for the CDR3 is TGCAGCGTTGACAGGCAGACGGGCCCTATGGAGCAGTACTTC.

This clonotype turned up a few times. CDR3 amino acids: CASSRKEGENTEAFF. In nucleotides, the CDR3 is TGCGCCAGCAGCCGTAAGGAGGGAGAGAACACTGAAGCTTTCTTT. The rearrangement uses TRBV4-1 and TRBJ1-1; D remains unclear. V lost 4 bases to trimming and J lost 1 base, with 13 bases between them. The CDR3 has 15 amino acids. Germline assignment: CDR1 MGHRA and CDR2 YSYEKL.

The V and J genes are TRBV27 and TRBJ2-5, with no clear D. V was trimmed by 0 bases and J by 6 bases, leaving 8 bases between them. There are 13 residues in the CDR3. Germline CDR1 and CDR2: MNHEY and SMNVEV (reference sequence). CDR3 coding DNA: TGTGCCAGCAGTTTATCGACGGGTCAGACCCAGTACTTC. Encoded protein: CASSLSTGQTQYF.

This clonotype was seen only a few times. The chain carries TRBV29-1 and TRBJ1-1; no clear D. Germline V gene data show CDR1 as SQVTM and CDR2 as ANQGSEA. The ends were cut back, 0 bases at V and 10 bases at J, with 12 bases in the middle. The CDR3 is 12 amino acids. Written as DNA, the CDR3 is TGCAGCGTTGAAGATTCCGCTCGAGTAGCTTTCTTT. Amino acid sequence: CSVEDSARVAFF.